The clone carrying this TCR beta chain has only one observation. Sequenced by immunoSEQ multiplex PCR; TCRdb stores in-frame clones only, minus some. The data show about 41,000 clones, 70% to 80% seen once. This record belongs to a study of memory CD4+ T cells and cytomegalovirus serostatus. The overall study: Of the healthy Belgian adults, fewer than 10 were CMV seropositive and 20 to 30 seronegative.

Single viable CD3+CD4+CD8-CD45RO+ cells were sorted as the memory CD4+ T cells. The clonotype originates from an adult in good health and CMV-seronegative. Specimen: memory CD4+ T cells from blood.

The CDR3 here is CASSVGSTNYGYTF. The CDR3 DNA reads as TGTGCCAGCAGTGTCGGAAGCACTAACTATGGCTACACCTTC. The rearrangement joins TRBV28 to TRBJ1-2; D ambiguous. Germline V gene data show CDR1 as MDHEN and CDR2 as SYDVKM. V was pared by 5 bases and J by 0 bases, with 10 bases between. The CDR3 loop spans 14 amino acids.